This is a list of T cell receptor beta chains from one sample in a study of siplizumab effects on memory and regulatory T cells. Repertoires were generated with immunoSEQ multiplex PCR, while TCRdb's copy carries only in-frame clones and drops some. The sample has about 87,000 clones, 80% to 90% seen once. Input material: CD4+ T cells sorted from blood. The source is a human donor in good health. The CDR3 runs from the conserved cysteine through the conserved F or W. Each record gives: J gene, clone size, D gene, V gene, CDR3 DNA, CDR3 protein. D genes are given only for firm matches. Not every row has a clone size; where given, it reads once, few, many or a size class.

>TRBJ2-5|-|-|TRBV5-1
TGCGCCAGCAGCTTGGAATCTCGAACCCAGTACTTC
CASSLESRTQYF
>TRBJ1-1|-|-|TRBV6-6
TGTGCCAGCAGTGACGTTGACAGGAACACTGAAGCTTTCTTT
CASSDVDRNTEAFF
>TRBJ2-7|-|TRBD2|TRBV29-1
TGCAGCATCCGGGGGGGCCTCTCCTACGAGCAGTACTTC
CSIRGGLSYEQYF
>TRBJ1-2|-|-|TRBV27
TGTGCCAGCAGTTTATACCAGGGATCGGATGGCTACACCTTC
CASSLYQGSDGYTF
>TRBJ2-3|-|TRBD2|TRBV7-2
TGTGCCAGCAGCTTACGCGGGGAGGGTCCCCCAGATACGCAGTATTTT
CASSLRGEGPPDTQYF
>TRBJ2-7|-|-|TRBV4-1
TGCGCCAGCAGCCCCACCTGGGGAGGCGGCTACGAGCAGTACTTC
CASSPTWGGGYEQYF
>TRBJ2-1|-|TRBD2|TRBV11-2
TGTGCCAGCAGCTTAGTTAGCGGGAGTAAGTATGAGCAGTTCTTC
CASSLVSGSKYEQFF
>TRBJ2-1|-|TRBD2|TRBV25-1
TGTGCCAGCAGCTTGACTAGCCACTACAATGAGCAGTTCTTC
CASSLTSHYNEQFF
>TRBJ2-7|-|-|TRBV2
TGTGCCAGCAGGAGGGACTTCTCCTACGAGCAGTACTTC
CASRRDFSYEQYF
>TRBJ1-2|-|TRBD1|TRBV7-2
TGTGCCAGCAGCTTTAGACAGGGGGCTCATGGCTACACCTTC
CASSFRQGAHGYTF
>TRBJ2-7|-|TRBD2|TRBV4-2
TGTGCCAGCAGCCCTAACCTCCTACTAGGACTAGCGGCCATGGAGCAGTACTTC
CASSPNLLLGLAAMEQYF
>TRBJ1-4|-|-|TRBV21-1
TGTGCCAGCAGCAAATTAAGGGACAAACTGTTTTTT
CASSKLRDKLFF
>TRBJ2-1|-|-|TRBV14
TGTGCCAGCAGCCAGGGGATAACGGACTACAATGAGCAGTTCTTC
CASSQGITDYNEQFF
>TRBJ1-5|-|-|TRBV7-2
TGTGCCAGCAGCTCCGCAGGACGAAGCAATCAGCCCCAGCATTTT
CASSSAGRSNQPQHF
>TRBJ1-2|-|TRBD1|TRBV29-1
TGCAGCGGGATGACAGGGTCTTATGGCTACACCTTC
CSGMTGSYGYTF
>TRBJ2-1|-|TRBD2|TRBV18
TGTGCCAGCTCACCTTCGACTAGCGCCAATGAGCAGTTCTTC
CASSPSTSANEQFF
>TRBJ1-5|-|TRBD1|TRBV28
TGTGCCAGCAGTTTTCTCAGGGGGCGTCAGCCCCAGCATTTT
CASSFLRGRQPQHF
>TRBJ2-1|few|TRBD2|TRBV12-5
TGTGCTAGTGGTCGGACTAGCGGGACCTACAATGAGCAGTTCTTC
CASGRTSGTYNEQFF
>TRBJ1-1|-|TRBD1|TRBV4-1
TGCGCCAGCAGCCAGGGGGGGATTCGGGACAGGGGGTCTGAAGCTTTCTTT
CASSQGGIRDRGSEAFF
>TRBJ1-4|-|-|TRBV5-5
TGTGCCAGCAGCATAGGCTTCGGGGTAGCCAAAGGTAAACTGTTTTTT
CASSIGFGVAKGKLFF
>TRBJ2-1|-|-|TRBV2
TGTGCCAGCACCCTGACATCGCCCTCCTACAATGAGCAGTTCTTC
CASTLTSPSYNEQFF
>TRBJ2-3|-|TRBD2|TRBV29-1
TGCAGCGTAGCGATAGCGGGAGGTGATACGCAGTATTTT
CSVAIAGGDTQYF
>TRBJ2-7|-|-|TRBV5-1
TGCGCCAGCAGCTTGGCCTTAGGGCCCTACGAGCAGTACTTC
CASSLALGPYEQYF
>TRBJ2-1|-|TRBD2|TRBV4-1
TGCGCCAGCAGCCAAGGGGGACTAGCGGGAGGACATGAGCAGTTCTTC
CASSQGGLAGGHEQFF
>TRBJ2-7|-|-|TRBV7-3
TGTGCCAGCAGCTTAGGCGGGACGTCCACCTACGAGCAGTACTTC
CASSLGGTSTYEQYF
>TRBJ2-3|-|-|TRBV19
TGTGCCAGTAGTATGGGTGGGAGGTGGGGCACAGATACGCAGTATTTT
CASSMGGRWGTDTQYF
>TRBJ2-7|-|-|TRBV27
TGTGCCAGCAGTTTAAGTGCCCCGAAGGGCTCCTACGAGCAGTACTTC
CASSLSAPKGSYEQYF
>TRBJ2-1|-|TRBD2|TRBV7-3
TGTGCCAGCAGCCCGGGAGGTAGCTCCTACAATGAGCAGTTCTTC
CASSPGGSSYNEQFF
>TRBJ2-2|-|TRBD1|TRBV28
TGTGCCAGCAGTTTAGGGGGACAGGTGAACACCGGGGAGCTGTTTTTT
CASSLGGQVNTGELFF
>TRBJ2-1|few|-|TRBV4-1
TGCGCCAGCAGCCAAGCTTCGGGGGACAATGAGCAGTTCTTC
CASSQASGDNEQFF
>TRBJ1-2|-|-|TRBV7-2
TGTGCCAGCAGCTTAGCGCAATCGAACTATGGCTACACCTTC
CASSLAQSNYGYTF
>TRBJ2-7|-|TRBD1|TRBV5-1
TGCGCCAGCAGCCAACAGGGGGCGAGCTCCTACGAGCAGTACTTC
CASSQQGASSYEQYF
>TRBJ2-1|-|-|TRBV7-2
TGTGCCAGCAGCCCTCCGACGCTGCGGGATAAGCAGTTCTTC
CASSPPTLRDKQFF
>TRBJ2-7|-|TRBD1|TRBV6-6
TGTGCCAGCAGCCGGGGACAGGGGGTAGGGCAGTACTTC
CASSRGQGVGQYF
>TRBJ2-2|-|-|TRBV9
TGTGCCAGCAGCGTAGTATCAGCCACCCACCGTGAGCTGTTTTTT
CASSVVSATHRELFF
>TRBJ2-5|once|-|TRBV21-1
TGTGCCAGCAGCAGGGAGGTGGGAGAGACCCAGTACTTC
CASSREVGETQYF
>TRBJ1-5|-|TRBD1|TRBV30
TGTGCCTGGAGTATCCCGACAGGGGCAGGCAATCAGCCCCAGCATTTT
CAWSIPTGAGNQPQHF
>TRBJ1-3|few|-|TRBV19
TGTGCCAGTGGACCACGAAACACCATATATTTT
CASGPRNTIYF